Following are 10 T cell receptor beta chains from one sample sequenced in a study of blood T cell repertoires in COVID-19. Assay used: immunoSEQ multiplex PCR; TCRdb lists only in-frame clones, some missing. This table holds over 90,000 clones, 70% to 90% found once. The sample was peripheral blood. All receptors come from a woman aged 55 to 70 in a cohort sampled during active or convalescent COVID-19.

CDR3 loop: CASSQDRRTQYF. The CDR3 DNA reads as TGTGCCAGCAGCCAAGATAGGAGGACGCAGTACTTC. The chain joins TRBV14 to TRBJ2-7, with D possibly being TRBD2 (5 bases). With 0 bases removed from V and 9 bases from J, the gap between germline ends came to 9 bases. Germline-derived CDR1 and CDR2 are SGHDN and FVKESK. The CDR3 spans 12 residues.

The chain joins TRBV6-5 to TRBJ1-5; 7 nucleotides match TRBD1. The V gene end was trimmed by 6 bases and the J gene end by 1 base; junction bases not matched to a gene: 6. Germline V gives CDR1 MNHEY, CDR2 SVGAGI. CDR3 length: 15 residues. DNA for the CDR3: TGTGCCAGCAGCTGGGGCAGGGGGAGCAATCAGCCCCAGCATTTT. Its translation: CASSWGRGSNQPQHF.

Only one count was recorded for this clone. The chain links TRBV11-2 to TRBJ2-7, with D possibly being TRBD2 (5 bases). The germline CDR1 and CDR2 sequences are SGHAT and FQNNGV. Trimming took off 0 bases at V and 5 bases at J, with 8 bases between the two ends. The CDR3 totals 13 residues. CDR3 residues: CASSLDHGDEQYF. The CDR3 bases are TGTGCCAGCAGCTTAGATCACGGGGACGAGCAGTACTTC.

The rearrangement uses TRBV7-8 and TRBJ1-6, with 9 bases that match TRBD1. This CDR3 has 15 residues. Trimming at V came to 3 bases and at J to 10 bases, leaving 7 bases not matched to a gene. The germline V gene encodes CDR1 SGHVS and CDR2 FQNEAQ. The CDR3 protein is CASSLGGDRVSPLHF. DNA of the CDR3: TGTGCCAGCAGCTTGGGGGGGGACAGGGTGTCACCCCTCCACTTT.

This chain joins TRBV6-5 and TRBJ1-2; D remains unclear. Germline CDR1 and CDR2: MNHEY and SVGAGI. V was pared by 0 bases and J by 0 bases, with 8 bases between. This CDR3 region has 15 residues. The CDR3: CASSYSPDANYGYTF. Written as DNA, the CDR3 is TGTGCCAGCAGTTACTCACCAGATGCTAACTATGGCTACACCTTC.

The rearrangement links TRBV5-1 to TRBJ1-4; TRBD1 agrees at 12 bases. V dropped 4 bases and J dropped 8; count of bases not matched to a gene: 9. Per the germline V gene, CDR1 is SGHRS and CDR2 is YFSETQ. The CDR3 is 16 residues long. Here the CDR3 reads CASSRDRGQEYEKLFF. The CDR3 nucleotides read TGCGCCAGCAGCCGGGACAGGGGGCAAGAGTACGAAAAACTGTTTTTT.

This chain links TRBV19 with TRBJ2-6, with no clear D. This CDR3 region has 12 residues. V was shortened by 10 bases and J by 3 bases, with 7 bases between the two germline ends. CDR1 is LNHDA and CDR2 is SQIVND in the germline V gene (reference sequence). The CDR3: CATTYGANVLTF. CDR3 in DNA: TGTGCCACGACATATGGGGCCAACGTCCTGACTTTC. The whole variable domain, filled in from reference TRBV19 and TRBJ2-6, reads DGGITQSPKYLFRKEGQNVTLSCEQNLNHDAMYWYRQDPGQGLRLIYYSQIVNDFQKGDIAEGYSVSREKKESFPLTVTSAQKNPTAFYLCATTYGANVLTFGAGSRLTVL.

This chain uses TRBV10-1 with TRBJ2-1; TRBD2 matches at 12 bases. Per the germline V gene, CDR1 is WNHNN and CDR2 is SYGVQD (reference sequence). The CDR3 extends over 13 amino acids. The trim removed 3 bases at V and 11 bases at J, leaving 2 bases unmatched. CDR3 nucleotide sequence: TGCGCCAGCAGTGAAGGACTAGCGGGGAAGCAGTTCTTC. Translated, it gives CASSEGLAGKQFF.

The chain combines TRBV12-3 or TRBV12-4 with TRBJ1-4, with D maybe TRBD1 (5 bases). This CDR3 spans 13 amino acids. Trimming took 1 base from V and 7 from J, leaving 7 bases between them. The CDR3 DNA follows: TGTGCCAGCAGTTTAGATGGGGCTGAAAAACTGTTTTTT. Translating it yields CASSLDGAEKLFF.

The chain uses TRBV5-1 and TRBJ1-6; no clear D gene. Germline values: CDR1 SGHRS, CDR2 YFSETQ. Trimming stripped 2 bases from V and 10 bases from J, with 16 bases between. The CDR3 contains 15 residues. Here the CDR3 DNA reads TGCGCCAGCAGCTTTGAGGGAGGGTTGGGATCACCCCTCCACTTT. The encoded protein is CASSFEGGLGSPLHF.